This T cell receptor (beta chain) came from a study of vaccination and CD4 T cells after COVID-19. Overall study findings and caveats: With convalescent patients, a median about 84% of reactive clones emerged solely after vaccination.

At the Johns Hopkins FTIC core, DNA taken from cultured CD4+ T cells was sequenced by way of the Oncomine TCR Beta short-read assay. TCRdb re-called the PCR reads through MiXCR, storing one row per CDR3 protein. The sample lists under 15,000 distinct CDR3 sequences, around a third occurring once. Germline CDR1 reads LNHNV; CDR2 reads YYDKDF (reference sequence). The CDR3 runs 14 residues. J gave up 7 bases and V 6 bases, and 10 bases lay outside the gene matches. As for this clonotype: What it binds is unknown.

Regarding treatment: roughly ten-day PBMC culture with coronavirus spike peptide pools or control peptides (ViraFEST assay). Peptide-pool expansion of antigen-specific T cells preceded TCR sequencing in ViraFEST. The rearrangement uses TRBV15 and TRBJ2-5, with 8 bases matching TRBD2. The receptor's source is a human donor with COVID-19. The source material was cultured CD4+ T cells from blood. Here the CDR3 DNA reads TGTGCCACCAGAACGGGACTAGGGATAGGGACCCAGTACTTC. Translated, it gives CATRTGLGIGTQYF.